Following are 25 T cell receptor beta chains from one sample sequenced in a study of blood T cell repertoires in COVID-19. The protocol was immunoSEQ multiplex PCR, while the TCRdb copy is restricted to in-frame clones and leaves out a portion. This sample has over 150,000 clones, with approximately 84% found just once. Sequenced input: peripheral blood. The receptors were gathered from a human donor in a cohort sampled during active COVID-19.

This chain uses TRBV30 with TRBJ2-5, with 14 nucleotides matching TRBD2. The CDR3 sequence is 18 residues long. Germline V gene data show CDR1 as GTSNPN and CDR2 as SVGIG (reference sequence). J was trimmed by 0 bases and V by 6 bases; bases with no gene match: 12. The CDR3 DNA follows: TGTGCCTGTCTAGGGACTAGCGGGGGCCGGGGGTACCAAGAGACCCAGTACTTC. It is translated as CACLGTSGGRGYQETQYF.

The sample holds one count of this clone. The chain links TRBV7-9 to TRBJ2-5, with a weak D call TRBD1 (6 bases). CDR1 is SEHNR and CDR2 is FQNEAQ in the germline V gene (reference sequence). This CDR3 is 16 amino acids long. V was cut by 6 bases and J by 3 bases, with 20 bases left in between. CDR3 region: CASSPEKGRGKETQYF. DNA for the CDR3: TGTGCCAGCAGTCCCGAAAAGGGCAGGGGAAAAGAGACCCAGTACTTC.

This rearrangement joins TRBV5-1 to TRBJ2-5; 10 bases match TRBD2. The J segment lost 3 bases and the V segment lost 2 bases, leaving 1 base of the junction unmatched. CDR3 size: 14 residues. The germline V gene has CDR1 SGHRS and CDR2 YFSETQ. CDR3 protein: CASSFGLAEETQYF. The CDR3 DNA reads TGCGCCAGCAGCTTCGGACTAGCGGAAGAGACCCAGTACTTC.

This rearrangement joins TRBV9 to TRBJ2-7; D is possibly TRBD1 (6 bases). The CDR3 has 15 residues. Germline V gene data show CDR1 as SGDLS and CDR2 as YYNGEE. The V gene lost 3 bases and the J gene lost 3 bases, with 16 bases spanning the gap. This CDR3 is CASSAQGNPVYEQYF. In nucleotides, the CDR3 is TGTGCCAGCAGCGCACAGGGAAACCCGGTCTACGAGCAGTACTTC.

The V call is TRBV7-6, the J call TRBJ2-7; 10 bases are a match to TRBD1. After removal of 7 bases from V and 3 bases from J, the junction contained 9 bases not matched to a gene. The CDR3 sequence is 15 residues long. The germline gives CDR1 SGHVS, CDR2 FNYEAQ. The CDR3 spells CASTLGGQGDYEQYF. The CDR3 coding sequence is TGTGCCAGCACTCTGGGAGGACAGGGGGACTACGAGCAGTACTTC. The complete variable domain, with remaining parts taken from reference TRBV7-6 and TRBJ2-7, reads GAGVSQSPRYKVTKRGQDVALRCDPISGHVSLYWYRQALGQGPEFLTYFNYEAQQDKSGLPNDRFSAERPEGSISTLTIQRTEQRDSAMYRCASTLGGQGDYEQYFGPGTRLTVT.

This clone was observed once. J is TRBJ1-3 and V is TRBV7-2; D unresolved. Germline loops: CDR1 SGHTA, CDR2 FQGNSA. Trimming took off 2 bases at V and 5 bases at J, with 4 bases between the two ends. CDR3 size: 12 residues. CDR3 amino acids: CASSLSRNTIYF. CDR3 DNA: TGTGCCAGCAGCTTAAGCCGAAACACCATATATTTT. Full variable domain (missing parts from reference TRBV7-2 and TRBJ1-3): GAGVSQSPSNKVTEKGKDVELRCDPISGHTALYWYRQSLGQGLEFLIYFQGNSAPDKSGLPSDRFSAERTGGSVSTLTIQRTQQEDSAVYLCASSLSRNTIYFGEGSWLTVV.

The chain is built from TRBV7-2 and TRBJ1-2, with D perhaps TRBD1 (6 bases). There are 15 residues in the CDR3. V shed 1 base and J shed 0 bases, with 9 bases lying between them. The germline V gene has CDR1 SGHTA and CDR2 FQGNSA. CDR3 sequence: CASSLVEGANYGYTF. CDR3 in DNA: TGTGCCAGCAGCTTAGTAGAGGGGGCTAACTATGGCTACACCTTC.

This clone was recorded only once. This CDR3 reads CASSEGGSYEQYF. Here the CDR3 DNA reads TGTGCCAGCAGTGAAGGAGGAAGTTACGAGCAGTACTTC. This chain joins TRBV2 and TRBJ2-7, with D unresolved. Germline V lookup: CDR1 SNHLY, CDR2 FYNNEI. V was trimmed by 1 base and J by 4 bases, leaving 8 bases between them. The CDR3 consists of 13 residues.

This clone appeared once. CDR3 protein: CASSGEGNQPQHF. The CDR3 nucleotides are TGTGCCAGTAGCGGGGAAGGCAATCAGCCCCAGCATTTT. The chain recombines TRBV6-5 with TRBJ1-5, with unresolved D. Per germline, CDR1 MNHEY and CDR2 SVGAGI. The CDR3 has 13 residues. Trimming left V 9 bases short and J 2 bases short, with 11 bases between.

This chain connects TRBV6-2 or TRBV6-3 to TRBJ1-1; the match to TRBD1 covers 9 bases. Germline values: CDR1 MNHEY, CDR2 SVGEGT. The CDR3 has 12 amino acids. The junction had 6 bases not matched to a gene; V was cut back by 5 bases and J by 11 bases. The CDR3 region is CASSRGTGSAFF. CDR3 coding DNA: TGTGCCAGCAGTCGCGGGACAGGGAGCGCTTTCTTT.

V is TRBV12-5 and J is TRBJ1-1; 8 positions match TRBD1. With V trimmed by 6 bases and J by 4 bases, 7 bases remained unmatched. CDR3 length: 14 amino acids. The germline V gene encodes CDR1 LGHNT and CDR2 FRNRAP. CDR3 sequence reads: CASGPGQVGTEAFF. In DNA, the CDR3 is TGTGCTAGTGGGCCGGGACAGGTGGGCACTGAAGCTTTCTTT.

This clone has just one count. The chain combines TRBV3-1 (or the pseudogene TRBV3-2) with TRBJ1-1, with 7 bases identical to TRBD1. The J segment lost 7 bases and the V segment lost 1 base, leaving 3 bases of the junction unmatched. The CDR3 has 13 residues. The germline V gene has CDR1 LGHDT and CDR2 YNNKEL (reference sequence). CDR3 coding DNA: TGTGCCAGCAGCCAAGGCCGACAGGGTGAAGCTTTCTTT. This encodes CASSQGRQGEAFF.

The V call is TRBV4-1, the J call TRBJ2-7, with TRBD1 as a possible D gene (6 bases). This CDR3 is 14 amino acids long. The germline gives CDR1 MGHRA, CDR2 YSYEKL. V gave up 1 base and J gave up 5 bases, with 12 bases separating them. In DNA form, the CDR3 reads TGCGCCAGCAGCCAAGTCGGTTCAGGGGACGAGCAGTACTTC. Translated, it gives CASSQVGSGDEQYF.

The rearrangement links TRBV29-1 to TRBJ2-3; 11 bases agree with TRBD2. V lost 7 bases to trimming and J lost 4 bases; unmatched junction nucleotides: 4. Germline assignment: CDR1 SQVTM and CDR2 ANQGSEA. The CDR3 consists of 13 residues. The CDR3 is CSGSGGEADTQYF. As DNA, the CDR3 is TGCAGCGGTAGCGGGGGGGAGGCAGATACGCAGTATTTT.

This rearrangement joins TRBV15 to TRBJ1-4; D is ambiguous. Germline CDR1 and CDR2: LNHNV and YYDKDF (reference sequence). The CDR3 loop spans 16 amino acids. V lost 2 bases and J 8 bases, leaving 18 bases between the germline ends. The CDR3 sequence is CATSRPKKRGGEKLFF. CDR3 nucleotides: TGTGCCACCAGCAGACCCAAGAAGCGGGGAGGGGAAAAACTGTTTTTT.

CDR3 sequence reads: CASSHIGTGGLTGSDTQYF. CDR3 DNA sequence: TGTGCCAGCAGCCACATAGGGACAGGGGGTCTTACTGGGAGTGATACGCAGTATTTT. The chain recombines TRBV3-1 (or the pseudogene TRBV3-2) with TRBJ2-3; 11 bases agree with TRBD1. The CDR3 is 19 residues long. With 3 bases clipped from V and 6 bases from J, the junction kept 17 bases outside the gene matches. Per germline, CDR1 LGHDT and CDR2 YNNKEL (reference sequence).

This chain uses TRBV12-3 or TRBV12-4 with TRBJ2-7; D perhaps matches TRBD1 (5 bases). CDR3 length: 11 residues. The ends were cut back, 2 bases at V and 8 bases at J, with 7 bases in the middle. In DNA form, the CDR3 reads TGTGCCAGCAGTTTAAAGGGGAAGCAGTACTTC. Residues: CASSLKGKQYF.

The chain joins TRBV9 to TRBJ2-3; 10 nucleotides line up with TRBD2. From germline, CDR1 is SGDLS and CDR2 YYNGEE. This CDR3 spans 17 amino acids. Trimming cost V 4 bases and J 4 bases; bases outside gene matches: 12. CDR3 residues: CASSIASGGPGSDTQYF. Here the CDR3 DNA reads TGTGCCAGCAGCATCGCTAGCGGGGGCCCAGGATCAGATACGCAGTATTTT.

In DNA form, the CDR3 reads TGTGCCACCAGCACCGGGGTTCGCACAGATACGCAGTATTTT. It yields the protein CATSTGVRTDTQYF. The chain uses TRBV15 and TRBJ2-3, with D tentatively TRBD2 (5 bases). The CDR3 runs 14 residues. The V end lost 4 bases, the J end lost 1 base, and 9 bases lay between the germline ends. Germline CDR1 is LNHNV and CDR2 is YYDKDF (reference sequence).

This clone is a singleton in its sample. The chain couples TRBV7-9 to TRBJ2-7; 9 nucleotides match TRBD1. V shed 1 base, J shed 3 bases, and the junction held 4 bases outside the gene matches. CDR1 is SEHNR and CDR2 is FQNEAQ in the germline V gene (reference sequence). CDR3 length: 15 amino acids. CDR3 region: CASSLGDRVNYEQYF. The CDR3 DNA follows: TGTGCCAGCAGCTTAGGGGACAGGGTAAACTACGAGCAGTACTTC.

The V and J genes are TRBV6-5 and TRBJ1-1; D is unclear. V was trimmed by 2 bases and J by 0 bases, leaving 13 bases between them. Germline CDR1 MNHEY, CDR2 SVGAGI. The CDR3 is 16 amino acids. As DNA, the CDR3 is TGTGCCAGCAGTTACGGGCGGGCGTCCATGAACACTGAAGCTTTCTTT. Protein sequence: CASSYGRASMNTEAFF.

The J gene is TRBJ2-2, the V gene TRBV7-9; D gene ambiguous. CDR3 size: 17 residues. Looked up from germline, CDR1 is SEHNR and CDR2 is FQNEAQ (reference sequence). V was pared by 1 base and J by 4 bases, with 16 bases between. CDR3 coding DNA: TGTGCCAGCAGCTTAGGAGGTCCAAGCGCCGGCACCGGGGAGCTGTTTTTT. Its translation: CASSLGGPSAGTGELFF.

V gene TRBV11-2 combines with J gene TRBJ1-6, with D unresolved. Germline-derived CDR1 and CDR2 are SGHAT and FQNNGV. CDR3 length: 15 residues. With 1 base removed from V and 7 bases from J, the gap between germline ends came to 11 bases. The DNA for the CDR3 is TGTGCCAGCAGCTTAGCGGGAAAGAACAATTCACCCCTCCACTTT. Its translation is CASSLAGKNNSPLHF.

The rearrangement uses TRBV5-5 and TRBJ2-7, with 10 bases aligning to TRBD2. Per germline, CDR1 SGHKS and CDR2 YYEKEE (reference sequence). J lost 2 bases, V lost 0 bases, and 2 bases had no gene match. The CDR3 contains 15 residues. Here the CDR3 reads CASSLGSGGAYEQYF. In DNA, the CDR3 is TGTGCCAGCAGCTTGGGAAGCGGGGGGGCCTACGAGCAGTACTTC. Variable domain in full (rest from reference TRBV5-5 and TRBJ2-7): DAGVTQSPTHLIKTRGQQVTLRCSPISGHKSVSWYQQVLGQGPQFIFQYYEKEERGRGNFPDRFSARQFPNYSSELNVNALLLGDSALYLCASSLGSGGAYEQYFGPGTRLTVT.

The CDR3 region is CASSFQDTEAFF. In DNA, the CDR3 is TGTGCCAGCAGCTTTCAGGACACTGAAGCTTTCTTT. The chain recombines TRBV5-4 with TRBJ1-1; D gene ambiguous. The germline V and J ends were trimmed by 2 bases and 3 bases, with 5 bases remaining between them. This CDR3 comprises 12 residues. Germline assignment: CDR1 SGHNT and CDR2 YYREEE (reference sequence).